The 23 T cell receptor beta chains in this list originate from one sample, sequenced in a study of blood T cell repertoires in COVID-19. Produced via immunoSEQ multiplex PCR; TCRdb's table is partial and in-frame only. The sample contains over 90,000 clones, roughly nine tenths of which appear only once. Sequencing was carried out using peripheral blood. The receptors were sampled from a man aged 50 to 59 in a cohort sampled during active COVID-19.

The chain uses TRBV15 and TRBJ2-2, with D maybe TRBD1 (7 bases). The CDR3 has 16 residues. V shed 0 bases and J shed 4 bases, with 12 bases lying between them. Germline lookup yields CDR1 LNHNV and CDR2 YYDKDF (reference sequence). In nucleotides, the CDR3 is TGTGCCACCAGCAGAGATTCGCAGGGGGGCACCGGGGAGCTGTTTTTT. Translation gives CATSRDSQGGTGELFF.

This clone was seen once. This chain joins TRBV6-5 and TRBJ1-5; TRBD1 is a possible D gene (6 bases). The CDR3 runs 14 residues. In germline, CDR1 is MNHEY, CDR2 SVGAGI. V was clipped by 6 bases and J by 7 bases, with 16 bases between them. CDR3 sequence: CASSPQGRDQPQHF. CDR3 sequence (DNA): TGTGCCAGCAGCCCCCAGGGGAGGGACCAGCCCCAGCATTTT.

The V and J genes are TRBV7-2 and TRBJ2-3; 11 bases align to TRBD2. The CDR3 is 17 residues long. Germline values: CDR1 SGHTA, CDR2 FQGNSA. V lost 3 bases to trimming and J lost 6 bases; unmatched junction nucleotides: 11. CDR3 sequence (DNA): TGTGCCAGCAGCTTTTTCCGACTAGCGGGGCTCAGGGATACGCAGTATTTT. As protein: CASSFFRLAGLRDTQYF.

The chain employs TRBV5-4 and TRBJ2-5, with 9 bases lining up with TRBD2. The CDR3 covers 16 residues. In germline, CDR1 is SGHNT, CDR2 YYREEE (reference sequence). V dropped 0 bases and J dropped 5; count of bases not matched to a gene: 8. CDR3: CASSLARRGGGETQYF. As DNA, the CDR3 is TGTGCCAGCAGCTTGGCCCGGCGGGGGGGTGGGGAGACCCAGTACTTC.

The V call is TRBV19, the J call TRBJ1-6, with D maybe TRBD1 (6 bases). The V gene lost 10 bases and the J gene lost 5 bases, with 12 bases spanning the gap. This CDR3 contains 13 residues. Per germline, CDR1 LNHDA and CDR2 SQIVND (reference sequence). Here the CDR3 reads CATRDTNNSPLHF. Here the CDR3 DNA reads TGTGCCACTCGGGACACAAATAATTCACCCCTCCACTTT.

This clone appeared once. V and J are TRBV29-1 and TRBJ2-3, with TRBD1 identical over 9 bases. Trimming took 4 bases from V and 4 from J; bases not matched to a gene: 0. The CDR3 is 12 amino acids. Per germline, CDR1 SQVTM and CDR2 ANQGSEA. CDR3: CSVGTGADTQYF. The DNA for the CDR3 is TGCAGCGTTGGGACAGGGGCAGATACGCAGTATTTT.

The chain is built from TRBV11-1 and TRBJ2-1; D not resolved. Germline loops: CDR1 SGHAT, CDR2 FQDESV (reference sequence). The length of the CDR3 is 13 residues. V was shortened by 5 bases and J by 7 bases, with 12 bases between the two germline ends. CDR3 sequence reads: CASSPGTENEQFF. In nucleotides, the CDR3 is TGTGCCAGCAGCCCGGGTACGGAGAATGAGCAGTTCTTC. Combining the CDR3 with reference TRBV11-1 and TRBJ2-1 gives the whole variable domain EAEVAQSPRYKITEKSQAVAFWCDPISGHATLYWYRQILGQGPELLVQFQDESVVDDSQLPKDRFSAERLKGVDSTLKIQPAELGDSAMYLCASSPGTENEQFFGPGTRLTVL.

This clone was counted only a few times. The CDR3 region has the DNA TGTGCCAGCAGTTCCCTAGCGGGGGCCCTTTACAATGAGCAGTTCTTC. Encoded protein: CASSSLAGALYNEQFF. J is TRBJ2-1 and V is TRBV6-6; 10 bases are shared with TRBD2. Per germline, CDR1 MNHNY and CDR2 SVGAGI (reference sequence). The CDR3 consists of 16 residues. V lost 4 bases to trimming and J lost 4 bases; unmatched junction nucleotides: 7.

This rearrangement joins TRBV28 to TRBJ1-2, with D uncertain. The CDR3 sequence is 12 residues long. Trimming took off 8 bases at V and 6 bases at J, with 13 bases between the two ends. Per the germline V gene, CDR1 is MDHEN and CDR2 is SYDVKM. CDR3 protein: CASVGHPDGYTF. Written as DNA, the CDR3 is TGTGCCAGCGTGGGCCACCCTGATGGCTACACCTTC.

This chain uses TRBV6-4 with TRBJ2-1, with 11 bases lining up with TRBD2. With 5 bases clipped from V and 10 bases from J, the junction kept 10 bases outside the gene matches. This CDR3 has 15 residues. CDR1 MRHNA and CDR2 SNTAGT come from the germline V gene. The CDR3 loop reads CASSLLAGVSWEQFF. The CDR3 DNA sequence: TGTGCCAGCAGTTTACTAGCGGGGGTTTCTTGGGAGCAGTTCTTC.

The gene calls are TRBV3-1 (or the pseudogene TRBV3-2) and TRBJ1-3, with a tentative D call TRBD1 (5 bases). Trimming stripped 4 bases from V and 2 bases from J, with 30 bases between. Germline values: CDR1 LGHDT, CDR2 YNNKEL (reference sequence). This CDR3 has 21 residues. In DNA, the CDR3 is TGTGCCAGCAGCCCAAGAAGGGTCGTTATATTACGGGGGATCGCTGGAAACACCATATATTTT. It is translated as CASSPRRVVILRGIAGNTIYF.

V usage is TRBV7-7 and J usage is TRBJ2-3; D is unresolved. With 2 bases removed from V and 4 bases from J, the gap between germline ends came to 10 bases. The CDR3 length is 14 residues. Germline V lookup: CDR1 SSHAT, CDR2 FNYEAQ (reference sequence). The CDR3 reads CASSLRPAADTQYF. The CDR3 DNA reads TGTGCCAGCAGCTTAAGACCCGCGGCAGATACGCAGTATTTT.

This CDR3 is CASSLYGTGGRDTQYF. DNA of the CDR3: TGTGCCAGCAGCTTGTATGGGACAGGGGGCAGAGATACGCAGTATTTT. V usage is TRBV5-8 and J usage is TRBJ2-3; 12 nucleotides align to TRBD1. CDR3 length equals 16 residues. CDR1 is SGHTS, CDR2 YDEGEE, per germline. The V and J ends lost 1 base and 5 bases, in that order; junction bases with no gene match: 5.

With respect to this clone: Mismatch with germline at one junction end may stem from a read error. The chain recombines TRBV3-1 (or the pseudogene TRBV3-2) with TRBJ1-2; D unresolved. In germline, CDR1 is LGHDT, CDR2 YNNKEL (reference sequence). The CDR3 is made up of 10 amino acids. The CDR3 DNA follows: TGTGCCAGCAGCCAAGGACGGACTGTCTTC. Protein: CASSQGRTVF.

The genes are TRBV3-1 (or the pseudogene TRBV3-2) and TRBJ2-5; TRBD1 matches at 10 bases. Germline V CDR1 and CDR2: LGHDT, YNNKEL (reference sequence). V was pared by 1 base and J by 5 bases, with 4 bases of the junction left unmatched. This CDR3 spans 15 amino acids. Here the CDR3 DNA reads TGTGCCAGCAGCCAAGTGGGACAGGGGAGGGAGACCCAGTACTTC. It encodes CASSQVGQGRETQYF.

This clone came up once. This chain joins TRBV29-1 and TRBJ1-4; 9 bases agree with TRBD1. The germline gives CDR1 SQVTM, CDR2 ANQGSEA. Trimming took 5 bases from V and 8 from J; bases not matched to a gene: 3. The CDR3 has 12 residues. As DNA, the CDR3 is TGCAGCGTTACAGGGGGCGAGGAAAAACTGTTTTTT. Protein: CSVTGGEEKLFF.

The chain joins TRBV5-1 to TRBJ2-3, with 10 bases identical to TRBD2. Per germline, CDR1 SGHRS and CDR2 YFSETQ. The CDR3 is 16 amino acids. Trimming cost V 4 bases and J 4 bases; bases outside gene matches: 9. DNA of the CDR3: TGCGCCAGCAGCCTAAGCGGGGGGGCCAATGCAGATACGCAGTATTTT. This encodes CASSLSGGANADTQYF.

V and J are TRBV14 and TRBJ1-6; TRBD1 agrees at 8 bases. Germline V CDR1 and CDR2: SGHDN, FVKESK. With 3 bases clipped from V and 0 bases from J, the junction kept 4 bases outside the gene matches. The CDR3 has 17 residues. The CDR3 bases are TGTGCCAGCAGCCATGCAGGGGGCATCTCCTATAATTCACCCCTCCACTTT. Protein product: CASSHAGGISYNSPLHF.

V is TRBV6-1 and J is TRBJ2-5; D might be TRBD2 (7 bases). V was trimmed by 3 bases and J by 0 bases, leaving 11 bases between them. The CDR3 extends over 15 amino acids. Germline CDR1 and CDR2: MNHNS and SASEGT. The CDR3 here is CASSEGGPYQETQYF. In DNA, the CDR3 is TGTGCCAGCAGTGAGGGGGGGCCGTACCAAGAGACCCAGTACTTC.

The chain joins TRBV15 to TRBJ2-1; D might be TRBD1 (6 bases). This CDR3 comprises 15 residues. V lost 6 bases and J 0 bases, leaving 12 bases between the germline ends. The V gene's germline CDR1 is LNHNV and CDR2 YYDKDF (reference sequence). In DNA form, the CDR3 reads TGTGCCACCAGTCGAGGGGGACGCTCCTACAATGAGCAGTTCTTC. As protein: CATSRGGRSYNEQFF.

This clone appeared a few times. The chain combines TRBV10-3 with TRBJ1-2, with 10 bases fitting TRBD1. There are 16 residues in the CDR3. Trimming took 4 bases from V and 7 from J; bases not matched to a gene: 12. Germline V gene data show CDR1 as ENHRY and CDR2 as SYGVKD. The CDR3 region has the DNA TGTGCCATCAGTGCCGGACAGGGGGGTGTAGCAGGTGGCTACACCTTC. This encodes CAISAGQGGVAGGYTF.

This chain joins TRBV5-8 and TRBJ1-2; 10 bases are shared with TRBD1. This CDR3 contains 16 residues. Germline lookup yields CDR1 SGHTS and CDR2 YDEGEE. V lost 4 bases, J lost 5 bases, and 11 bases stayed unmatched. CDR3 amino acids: CASSPPGTGVSYGYTF. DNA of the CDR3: TGTGCCAGCAGCCCCCCCGGGACAGGGGTCTCTTATGGCTACACCTTC.

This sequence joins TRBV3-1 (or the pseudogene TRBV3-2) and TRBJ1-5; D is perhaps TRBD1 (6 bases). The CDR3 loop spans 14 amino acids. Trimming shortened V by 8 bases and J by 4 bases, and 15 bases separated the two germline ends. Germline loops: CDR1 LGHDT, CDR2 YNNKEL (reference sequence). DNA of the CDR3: TGTGCCAGCCAGGGACACGGGGCAAATCAGCCCCAGCATTTT. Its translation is CASQGHGANQPQHF.